This T cell receptor (beta chain) was sequenced in a study of CD8+ T cells in alopecia areata listed by TCRdb under 2018. For the wider study: Treated patients were enrolled in an open-label pilot trial of oral tofacitinib, 5 to 10 mg twice daily, for moderate-to-severe alopecia areata. Tofacitinib was administered for 6 to 18 months, and 6 months of follow-up off drug were then conducted to assess delayed response and recurrence. In treated patients, disease severity was measured using the SALT score, which gives the percentage of scalp surface area affected. To study T cell clonal expansion in alopecia areata, the researchers applied high-throughput TCRbeta sequencing to both the C3H/HeJ mouse model and human patients. In humans, TCRbeta sequencing was performed on scalp tissue and on sorted CD4+ and CD8+ peripheral blood T cells from healthy controls and from patients with patchy or totalis/universalis alopecia areata. Patients on tofacitinib were biopsied at baseline and after 4 and 24 weeks of treatment, and several of the patients also had a later scalp biopsy. Scalp clonality was compared among normal scalp (n=4), patchy alopecia areata scalp (n=8), and alopecia totalis/universalis scalp (n=8). RNA was extracted with the PAXgene miRNA kit for fixed scalp, the miRNeasy kit for PBMCs, and the RNeasy kit for mouse skin. TCRbeta CDR3 regions were amplified by immunoSEQ multiplex PCR with 35 Vbeta forward and 13 Jbeta reverse primers.

General findings and caveats noted by the study authors: Because the treated cohort was small and included a single nonresponder, larger studies are needed to assess links between baseline CD8+ expansion and response. Many expanded lesional clones persisted in scalp and blood during tofacitinib treatment, which may partly explain relapse after stopping treatment. Scalp clonality and the number of expanded CD8+ clones among the top 100 scalp clones were significantly decreased by tofacitinib. Unlike mouse skin, which is dominated by gammadelta T cells, normal human skin has resident alphabeta T cells that are also sequenced, and this complicates analysis of the scalp TCR repertoire. Higher clonality and more expanded CD8+ clones were observed in lesional scalp than in normal scalp, particularly in alopecia totalis/universalis, a finding suggestive of antigenic drive. TCR sequences shared between patients were less clear than in mice, possibly partly because of HLA diversity in the patient population.

The treatment or condition tag for this specimen amounts to: oral pan-JAK inhibitor, 5-10 mg twice daily. From alopecia areata patients, peripheral blood was collected along with lesional scalp punch biopsies. PBMCs were isolated by density centrifugation and stained for CD3, CD4 and CD8, after which CD4+ and CD8+ T cells were sorted on a FACSAria. The library was generated by the immunoSEQ multiplex PCR assay. To provide template for TCR sequencing, every sample had RNA extracted and reverse transcribed into cDNA. First-strand cDNA was synthesized using SuperScript III with a 2:1 mix of oligo-dT and random hexamers. A synthetic immune receptor repertoire was used to measure amplification bias, and any remaining bias was corrected computationally. As for the authors' bioinformatics: Raw reads were preprocessed to remove errors, and CDR3 was defined by IMGT conventions from the conserved cysteine to phenylalanine. To get clonality, Shannon entropy was normalized by log2 of the number of productive unique TCRs and the result was subtracted from 1. Whether each scalp clone was CD4 or CD8 was inferred by checking scalp TCRbeta sequences against the CD4 and CD8 repertoires from sorted blood. Entries here come from immuneACCESS through TCRdb and include only in-frame sequences with V and J called. Some clones fail to appear in such tables; in the studies checked, an unresolved V gene covers under half of the shortfall, and the cause of the remainder is unknown. V, J and clone size are those of that table, while D and trimming were read from the DNA. This sample lists some 190,000 clones; approximately 49% were detected once. Around 9.1% of the sample belongs to the ten largest clones.

On this clone itself: The specificity of this receptor is unknown. The sample holds no much larger clone one base away, and base qualities are not on file.

The source is a human donor with alopecia areata. This material consisted of CD8+ T cells sorted from blood, taken at week 52, from a patient treated with tofacitinib.

In nucleotide form, the sequence is TGTGCCAGCAGCTTGTGGGCTATGAACACTGAAGCTTTCTTT. This translates into CASSLWAMNTEAFF. Recombination connected TRBV5-6 to TRBJ1-1; the D gene lacks a confident call. V is shortened by 1 base, J by 0 bases, and the region joining them spans 7 bases. Per the germline V gene, SGHDT is the CDR1 and YYEEEE is the CDR2. From the cysteine up to the phenylalanine, the CDR3 has a length of 14 residues. The read is trimmed to its CDR3 DNA, 42 bases read in frame from base 1.